This record concerns one T cell receptor (beta chain) sequence. The source of the sample is a study of blood T cell repertoires in COVID-19. On the study more broadly: From T cells, B-cell-depleted T cells, or PBMCs came the material, which was cDNA or gDNA.

Germline V CDR1 and CDR2: LGHNA, YSLEER. The V and J ends lost 0 bases and 6 bases respectively, with 20 bases between them. The CDR3 sequence is 17 residues long. Clones were read by immunoSEQ multiplex PCR, and TCRdb kept only the in-frame ones, dropping some. The sample records 150,000 to 200,000 clones, 85% to 95% being singletons. The chain combines TRBV4-3 with TRBJ1-2; D is unclear. The sequence came from a woman in her fifties or sixties with acute or convalescent COVID-19. Sequencing was performed on peripheral blood. CDR3 DNA sequence: TGCGCCAGCAGCCAAGATCGGGTCCTTCCGGAAATCGATGGCTACACCTTC. It is translated as CASSQDRVLPEIDGYTF.